The 32 T cell receptor beta chains given below trace back to one sample, sequenced in a study of cytomegalovirus exposure and HLA in healthy donors. Libraries were prepared by immunoSEQ multiplex PCR; TCRdb keeps only in-frame clonotypes and omits some of them. The table has 260,000 or so clones, roughly 90% seen once. The specimen sequenced was PBMCs. The receptors derive from a woman under 30 in good health and CMV-seronegative.

J is TRBJ1-5 and V is TRBV6-5; D not resolved. V lost 0 bases and J 4 bases, leaving 10 bases between the germline ends. Germline assignment: CDR1 MNHEY and CDR2 SVGAGI. The CDR3 sequence is 15 residues long. This chain's CDR3 is CASSYSPTANQPQHF. The CDR3 DNA reads TGTGCCAGCAGTTACTCTCCCACAGCTAATCAGCCCCAGCATTTT.

This clone has only one observation. CDR3 DNA sequence: TGTGCCGTACAATCGACGGCCCGGGGAGAGCAGTACTTC. It encodes CAVQSTARGEQYF. The chain uses TRBV6-6 and TRBJ2-7, with D perhaps matching TRBD2 (5 bases). Deletions cut 11 bases from V and 7 bases from J, with 21 bases between. From germline, CDR1 is MNHNY and CDR2 SVGAGI (reference sequence). This CDR3 has 13 amino acids.

The V call is TRBV6-5, the J call TRBJ2-7, with D possibly matching TRBD2 (5 bases). V lost 1 base, J lost 0 bases, and 7 bases lay in between. The CDR3 spans 14 residues. Germline loops: CDR1 MNHEY, CDR2 SVGAGI. CDR3 in amino acids: CASSYLEGSYEQYF. CDR3 in DNA: TGTGCCAGCAGTTACTTAGAGGGCTCCTACGAGCAGTACTTC.

This rearrangement joins TRBV19 to TRBJ1-5; 7 bases are shared with TRBD1. The junction had 10 bases not matched to a gene; V was cut back by 3 bases and J by 5 bases. The CDR3 spans 16 residues. Germline V gene lookup returns CDR1 LNHDA and CDR2 SQIVND (reference sequence). CDR3 in DNA: TGTGCCAGTAGTATTAAAGGCAGGGGGGACTATCAGCCCCAGCATTTT. It codes for CASSIKGRGDYQPQHF.

V is TRBV7-9 and J is TRBJ2-3; 7 positions agree with TRBD1. CDR1 is SEHNR, CDR2 FQNEAQ, per germline (reference sequence). V was clipped by 4 bases and J by 5 bases; unmatched bases: 3. The CDR3 sequence is 13 residues long. CDR3 DNA: TGTGCCAGCAGCTCGGCAGGGGGAGATACGCAGTATTTT. Protein: CASSSAGGDTQYF.

The chain joins TRBV27 to TRBJ2-2, with D perhaps matching TRBD2 (6 bases). The CDR3 has 12 residues. Trimming removed 6 bases from V and 6 bases from J, with 8 bases in between. Germline V gene lookup returns CDR1 MNHEY and CDR2 SMNVEV (reference sequence). DNA for the CDR3: TGTGCCAGCAGGCGGGGATCCGGGGAGCTGTTTTTT. Protein: CASRRGSGELFF.

The J gene is TRBJ1-2, the V gene TRBV7-9; 7 positions match TRBD1. J lost 0 bases, V lost 5 bases, and 9 bases had no gene match. Germline CDR1 is SEHNR and CDR2 is FQNEAQ (reference sequence). The CDR3 spans 16 residues. The CDR3 nucleotides read TGTGCCAGCAGCCGAACAGGGACAGAGGCTAACTATGGCTACACCTTC. Its translation: CASSRTGTEANYGYTF.

A single count supports this clone. This CDR3 reads CASSLTSGSGTGELFF. In DNA form, the CDR3 reads TGTGCCAGCTCCTTGACTAGCGGGAGTGGAACCGGGGAGCTGTTTTTT. This chain joins TRBV18 and TRBJ2-2, with 12 positions matching TRBD2. V dropped 6 bases and J dropped 5; count of bases not matched to a gene: 7. The germline gives CDR1 KGHSH, CDR2 LQKENI. The CDR3 contains 16 residues. The variable domain in full, completed from reference TRBV18 and TRBJ2-2, reads NAGVMQNPRHLVRRRGQEARLRCSPMKGHSHVYWYRQLPEEGLKFMVYLQKENIIDESGMPKERFSAEFPKEGPSILRIQQVVRGDSAAYFCASSLTSGSGTGELFFGEGSRLTVL.

The V and J genes are TRBV6-4 and TRBJ2-2, with D possibly matching TRBD2 (5 bases). Trimming took off 7 bases at V and 5 bases at J, with 17 bases between the two ends. Germline V CDR1 and CDR2: MRHNA, SNTAGT. The CDR3 has 15 amino acids. CDR3 in DNA: TGTGCCAGCAAGAGACTACCGGGTCCAACCGGGGAGCTGTTTTTT. Translated, it gives CASKRLPGPTGELFF.

The chain links TRBV29-1 to TRBJ1-1; no clear D gene. The germline gives CDR1 SQVTM, CDR2 ANQGSEA. Trimming removed 5 bases at V and 2 bases at J, with 15 bases between. This CDR3 has 14 residues. CDR3: CSVNGLHVNTEAFF. As DNA, the CDR3 is TGCAGCGTTAATGGGCTACATGTTAACACTGAAGCTTTCTTT.

V and J are TRBV27 and TRBJ1-3; a possible D gene is TRBD1 (5 bases). Per germline, CDR1 MNHEY and CDR2 SMNVEV (reference sequence). The CDR3 extends over 16 amino acids. V shed 10 bases and J shed 2 bases, with 21 bases lying between them. This CDR3 reads CATRGPPGIAGNTIYF. CDR3 bases: TGTGCCACCCGAGGACCCCCAGGGATTGCTGGAAACACCATATATTTT.

The chain uses TRBV30 and TRBJ2-3; 8 bases agree with TRBD1. The CDR3 loop spans 13 amino acids. Germline values: CDR1 GTSNPN, CDR2 SVGIG (reference sequence). V lost 7 bases and J lost 6; bases outside the gene matches: 9. The CDR3 DNA is TGTGCCTCGAGGCAGGGGGCGGGGGATACGCAGTATTTT. The encoded protein is CASRQGAGDTQYF.

The V gene is TRBV5-1, the J gene TRBJ2-7; 7 bases map to TRBD1. The CDR3 length is 15 residues. Per germline, CDR1 SGHRS and CDR2 YFSETQ. V dropped 0 bases and J dropped 2; count of bases not matched to a gene: 5. The CDR3 sequence: CASSLVGDRAYEQYF. CDR3 coding DNA: TGCGCCAGCAGCTTGGTAGGGGACAGAGCCTACGAGCAGTACTTC.

This chain links TRBV9 with TRBJ2-1, with 14 bases fitting TRBD2. Germline V gives CDR1 SGDLS, CDR2 YYNGEE. Trimming took 3 bases from V and 9 from J; bases not matched to a gene: 17. The CDR3 extends over 19 amino acids. This CDR3 reads CASSASQGTSGSRFGEQFF. CDR3 nucleotides: TGTGCCAGCAGCGCATCACAAGGGACTAGCGGGAGTAGGTTCGGTGAGCAGTTCTTC.

The chain carries TRBV27 and TRBJ1-1; no clear D. Trimming took 3 bases from V and 7 from J, leaving 18 bases between them. The V gene's germline CDR1 is MNHEY and CDR2 SMNVEV (reference sequence). This CDR3 contains 15 residues. Here the CDR3 reads CASSLGTGRGGEAFF. The CDR3 DNA follows: TGTGCCAGCAGTTTGGGAACCGGGAGAGGAGGTGAAGCTTTCTTT.

The genes are TRBV7-2 and TRBJ2-7; no definite D call. Trimming took off 5 bases at V and 7 bases at J, with 9 bases between the two ends. Germline-derived CDR1 and CDR2 are SGHTA and FQGNSA. CDR3 length: 11 amino acids. CDR3 residues: CASSRQVEQYF. The CDR3 region has the DNA TGTGCCAGCAGCCGACAAGTGGAGCAGTACTTC.

The chain recombines TRBV6-5 with TRBJ1-2; 7 bases are shared with TRBD1. Germline V gene sequence: CDR1 MNHEY, CDR2 SVGAGI. This CDR3 spans 16 amino acids. V lost 3 bases to trimming and J lost 4 bases; unmatched junction nucleotides: 11. For the CDR3, the DNA is TGTGCCAGCAGTTATGCGGGCCAGGGGGTATTCTATGGCTACACCTTC. Protein product: CASSYAGQGVFYGYTF.

This clone was recorded once. This chain connects TRBV27 to TRBJ2-1; tentatively, D is TRBD1 (6 bases). Germline V gene lookup returns CDR1 MNHEY and CDR2 SMNVEV (reference sequence). V was cut by 8 bases and J by 6 bases, with 14 bases left in between. This CDR3 contains 13 residues. The CDR3 here is CASWGHLFNEQFF. CDR3 nucleotide sequence: TGTGCCAGCTGGGGACACCTCTTCAATGAGCAGTTCTTC.

This chain connects TRBV28 to TRBJ1-1; D is undetermined. Deletions cut 7 bases from V and 0 bases from J, with 9 bases between. The CDR3 sequence is 13 residues long. Germline V lookup: CDR1 MDHEN, CDR2 SYDVKM. The CDR3 nucleotides are TGTGCCAGCATCCAACAGATGAACACTGAAGCTTTCTTT. It is translated as CASIQQMNTEAFF.

This chain joins TRBV7-8 and TRBJ1-1, with 11 positions matching TRBD1. Germline V gives CDR1 SGHVS, CDR2 FQNEAQ. Unmatched junction bases numbered 2, after V lost 1 base and J lost 1 base. The CDR3 is 16 residues long. The CDR3 protein is CASSLVGTGGNTEAFF. The CDR3 DNA is TGTGCCAGCAGCTTAGTTGGGACAGGGGGGAACACTGAAGCTTTCTTT.

The chain links TRBV11-2 to TRBJ2-1; 7 positions agree with TRBD2. This CDR3 comprises 19 residues. Germline CDR1 is SGHAT and CDR2 is FQNNGV. V was clipped by 2 bases and J by 5 bases; unmatched bases: 18. The CDR3 protein is CASSLYERGGNLKDNEQFF. In nucleotides, the CDR3 is TGTGCCAGCAGCTTATACGAGCGGGGCGGCAACCTCAAAGACAATGAGCAGTTCTTC.

The V gene is TRBV27, the J gene TRBJ1-3; TRBD1 aligns across 9 bases. The CDR3 consists of 16 residues. From germline, CDR1 is MNHEY and CDR2 SMNVEV (reference sequence). The V gene end was trimmed by 7 bases and the J gene end by 0 bases; junction bases not matched to a gene: 7. The CDR3 spells CASTPGTGSSGNTIYF. DNA for the CDR3: TGTGCCAGCACTCCAGGGACAGGGAGCTCTGGAAACACCATATATTTT.

This clone was recorded once. This chain links TRBV4-3 with TRBJ1-4; TRBD1 matches at 7 bases. The CDR3 loop spans 16 amino acids. Germline-derived CDR1 and CDR2 are LGHNA and YSLEER. V was pared by 4 bases and J by 8 bases, with 13 bases of the junction left unmatched. The CDR3 protein is CASSPQHRGGGEKLFF. For the CDR3, the DNA is TGCGCCAGCAGCCCCCAACACAGGGGTGGTGGCGAAAAACTGTTTTTT.

The table lists this clone with a count of one. This chain uses TRBV28 with TRBJ2-3; D is uncertain. This CDR3 is built from 15 residues. Trimming removed 5 bases at V and 1 base at J, with 13 bases between. Germline loops: CDR1 MDHEN, CDR2 SYDVKM. CDR3 coding DNA: TGTGCCAGCAGTACCTCTAGATTCCGCACAGATACGCAGTATTTT. Its protein is CASSTSRFRTDTQYF.

The V gene is TRBV30, the J gene TRBJ2-3, with D unresolved. The CDR3 runs 13 residues. Germline V CDR1 and CDR2: GTSNPN, SVGIG (reference sequence). Trimming cost V 0 bases and J 6 bases, with 10 bases left between them. The DNA of the CDR3 is TGTGCCTGGAGTGTACGTGCCGGGGATACGCAGTATTTT. Its protein is CAWSVRAGDTQYF.

This clone was seen just once. The gene calls are TRBV21-1 and TRBJ2-1; the D segment call TRBD1 is taken from the table without a DNA check. TRBV21-1 is termed a pseudogene. This CDR3 contains 15 residues. The CDR3 region has the DNA TGTGCCAGCTTCAAGGGGGTGGGCTCCTACAATGAGCAGTTCTTC. Its translation is CASFKGVGSYNEQFF.

The CDR3 here is CASSFSPGTSGYPSTDTQYF. CDR3 in DNA: TGTGCCAGCAGTTTCTCTCCCGGGACTAGCGGATATCCTAGCACAGATACGCAGTATTTT. The V call is TRBV28, the J call TRBJ2-3, with 11 bases fitting TRBD2. CDR1 is MDHEN and CDR2 is SYDVKM in the germline V gene. The CDR3 has 20 amino acids. J lost 0 bases, V lost 3 bases, and 14 bases had no gene match.

The genes are TRBV15 and TRBJ2-3; possible D gene TRBD1, 5 bases. Germline assignment: CDR1 LNHNV and CDR2 YYDKDF (reference sequence). CDR3 length equals 14 residues. The V gene lost 0 bases and the J gene lost 5 bases, with 9 bases spanning the gap. Written as DNA, the CDR3 is TGTGCCACCAGCAGAGATTTGGGGCGAGATACGCAGTATTTT. It encodes CATSRDLGRDTQYF. Looking up the rest from reference TRBV15 and TRBJ2-3 gives the full variable domain: DAMVIQNPRYQVTQFGKPVTLSCSQTLNHNVMYWYQQKSSQAPKLLFHYYDKDFNNEADTPDNFQSRRPNTSFCFLDIRSPGLGDTAMYLCATSRDLGRDTQYFGPGTRLTVL.

The rearrangement links TRBV28 to TRBJ1-1, with D uncertain. The germline CDR1 and CDR2 sequences are MDHEN and SYDVKM. The CDR3 is made up of 12 amino acids. The CDR3 sequence is CAPPGGNTEAFF. The CDR3 DNA is TGTGCTCCCCCAGGTGGTAACACTGAAGCTTTCTTT.

The chain has TRBV11-2 and TRBJ2-1; D unresolved. Trimming pared 4 bases from V and 0 bases from J, leaving 13 bases between. Germline assignment: CDR1 SGHAT and CDR2 FQNNGV. There are 16 residues in the CDR3. DNA of the CDR3: TGTGCCAGCAGCTCGACTCGCGGAAGCTCCTACAATGAGCAGTTCTTC. Its translation: CASSSTRGSSYNEQFF.

The chain recombines TRBV5-6 with TRBJ2-1; D perhaps matches TRBD1 (6 bases). Germline CDR1 reads SGHDT; CDR2 reads YYEEEE. This CDR3 region has 16 residues. Trimming removed 4 bases at V and 5 bases at J, with 19 bases between. CDR3 DNA sequence: TGTGCCAGCAGCGTGGAGCTACAGGGTTGGAACAATGAGCAGTTCTTC. This encodes CASSVELQGWNNEQFF.

This chain uses TRBV2 with TRBJ1-5; tentatively, D is TRBD1 (5 bases). Trimming took 2 bases from V and 3 from J, leaving 14 bases between them. The CDR3 consists of 16 residues. Germline V gives CDR1 SNHLY, CDR2 FYNNEI. CDR3 nucleotide sequence: TGTGCCAGCAGTGAAACCCAGACAGTCATCAATCAGCCCCAGCATTTT. It specifies CASSETQTVINQPQHF.